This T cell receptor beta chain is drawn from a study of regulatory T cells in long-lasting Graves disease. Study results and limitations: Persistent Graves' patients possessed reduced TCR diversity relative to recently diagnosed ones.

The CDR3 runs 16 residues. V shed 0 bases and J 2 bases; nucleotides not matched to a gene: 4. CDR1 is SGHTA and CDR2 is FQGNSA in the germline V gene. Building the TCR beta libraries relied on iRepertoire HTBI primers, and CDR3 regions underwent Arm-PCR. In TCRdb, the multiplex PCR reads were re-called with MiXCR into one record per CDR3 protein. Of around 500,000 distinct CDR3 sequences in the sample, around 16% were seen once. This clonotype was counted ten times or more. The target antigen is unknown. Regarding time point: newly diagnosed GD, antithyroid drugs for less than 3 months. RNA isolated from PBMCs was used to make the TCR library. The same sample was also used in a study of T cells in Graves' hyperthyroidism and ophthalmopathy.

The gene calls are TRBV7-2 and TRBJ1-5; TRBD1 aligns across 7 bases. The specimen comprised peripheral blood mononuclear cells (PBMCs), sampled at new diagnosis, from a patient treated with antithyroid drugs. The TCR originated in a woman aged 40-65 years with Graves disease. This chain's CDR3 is CASSLASGGGNQPQHF. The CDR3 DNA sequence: TGTGCCAGCAGCTTAGCGTCAGGGGGTGGCAATCAGCCCCAGCATTTT.